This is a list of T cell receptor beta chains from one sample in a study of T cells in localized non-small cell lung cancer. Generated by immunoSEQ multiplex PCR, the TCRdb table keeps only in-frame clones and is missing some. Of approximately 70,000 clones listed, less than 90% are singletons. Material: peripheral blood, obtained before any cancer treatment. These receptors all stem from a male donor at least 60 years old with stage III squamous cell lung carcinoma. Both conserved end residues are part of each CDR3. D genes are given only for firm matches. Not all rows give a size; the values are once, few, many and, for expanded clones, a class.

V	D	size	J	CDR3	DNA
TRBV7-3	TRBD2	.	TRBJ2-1	CASSRTSGEQFF	TGTGCCAGCAGCCGCACTAGCGGTGAGCAGTTCTTC
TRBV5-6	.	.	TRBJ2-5	CASSLTRQGIETQYF	TGTGCCAGCAGCTTGACGCGCCAGGGAATCGAGACCCAGTACTTC
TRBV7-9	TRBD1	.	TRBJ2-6	CASSLNRGPGANVLTF	TGTGCCAGCAGTTTGAACAGGGGGCCTGGGGCCAACGTCCTGACTTTC
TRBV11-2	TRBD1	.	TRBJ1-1	CASSFDRETEAFF	TGTGCCAGCAGCTTCGACAGGGAGACTGAAGCTTTCTTT
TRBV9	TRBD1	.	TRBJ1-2	CATKRGGGNYGYTF	TGTGCCACCAAACGGGGAGGGGGCAACTATGGCTACACCTTC
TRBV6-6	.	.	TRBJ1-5	CASSYRDYSNQPQHF	TGTGCCAGCAGTTACAGAGATTATAGCAATCAGCCCCAGCATTTT
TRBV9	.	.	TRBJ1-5	CASSVQGMSNQPQHF	TGTGCCAGCAGCGTACAGGGAATGAGCAATCAGCCCCAGCATTTT
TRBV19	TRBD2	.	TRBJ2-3	CASSKNSAGYSDTQYF	TGTGCCAGTAGTAAAAACTCAGCGGGGTACTCAGATACGCAGTATTTT
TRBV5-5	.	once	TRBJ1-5	CASSITPTGLNQPQHF	TGTGCCAGCAGTATTACACCTACGGGCCTTAATCAGCCCCAGCATTTT
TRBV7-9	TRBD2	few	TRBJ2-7	CASSPRGAYEQYF	TGTGCCAGCAGCCCCCGGGGGGCCTACGAGCAGTACTTC
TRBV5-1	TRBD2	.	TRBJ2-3	CASSLRGGANTQYF	TGCGCCAGCAGCTTGCGCGGGGGGGCGAATACGCAGTATTTT
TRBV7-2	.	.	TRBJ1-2	CASSLGSGKEGYTF	TGTGCCAGCAGCTTAGGATCCGGGAAGGAAGGCTACACCTTC
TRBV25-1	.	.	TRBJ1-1	CASGLEWNTEAFF	TGTGCCAGCGGACTAGAGTGGAACACTGAAGCTTTCTTT
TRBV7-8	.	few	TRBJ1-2	CASSLRGDGYTF	TGTGCCAGCAGCTTACGGGGGGACGGCTACACCTTC
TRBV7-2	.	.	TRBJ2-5	CASSPNFLGLGETQYF	TGTGCCAGCAGCCCCAATTTTCTTGGGTTAGGAGAGACCCAGTACTTC